This is a list of T cell receptor beta chains from one sample in a study of cytomegalovirus exposure and HLA in healthy donors. The method was immunoSEQ multiplex PCR; TCRdb's version includes in-frame clones alone and lacks a portion of them. Counted here are about 97,000 clones, 55% to 80% occurring once; the ten biggest clones make up about 3.7%. Sequencing input: PBMCs. These receptor sequences come from a man in his forties in good health and CMV-seronegative. Both conserved end residues are part of each CDR3. Each record gives: clone size, V gene, CDR3 protein. A row's size may be missing; if present it is once, few, many or a size class.

size: few; V: TRBV10-3; CDR3: CAIRAGTETQYF
size: NA; V: TRBV2; CDR3: CASSVERDRGGEDEQYF
size: NA; V: TRBV2; CDR3: CATSRGLLSNVLTF
size: NA; V: TRBV6-9; CDR3: CASSYGPPQTGAITSYEQYF
size: NA; V: TRBV5-4; CDR3: CASLLFGRNTEAFF
size: NA; V: TRBV25-1; CDR3: CASSDQEALETQYF
size: few; V: TRBV27; CDR3: CARTVTGHTTYEQYF
size: few; V: TRBV29-1; CDR3: CSVGHPNGYTF
size: NA; V: TRBV11-2; CDR3: CASSFGTSFEQFF
size: few; V: TRBV18; CDR3: CASSPSGEKLFF
size: NA; V: TRBV2; CDR3: CASSDQTGLSAHF
size: few; V: TRBV6-6; CDR3: CASSYGGATYEQYF
size: NA; V: TRBV5-6; CDR3: CASSFRGGWYNEQFF
size: once; V: TRBV6-5; CDR3: CASSDPLIEAFF
size: NA; V: TRBV10-3; CDR3: CAISENVRWQYF
size: once; V: TRBV10-2; CDR3: CASSDRGSSYEQYF
size: once; V: TRBV4-3; CDR3: CASSQRGLSVRYNSPLHF
size: NA; V: TRBV11-2; CDR3: CASGGYDEQYF
size: NA; V: TRBV7-6; CDR3: CASSLSGGPSGEQYF
size: NA; V: TRBV6-5; CDR3: CASSQQTGHEQYF
size: NA; V: TRBV30; CDR3: CATDSYTGELFF
size: NA; V: TRBV6-5; CDR3: CASSYSSGGRNSPLHF
size: NA; V: TRBV15; CDR3: CATSRDLQGGDEQFF
size: NA; V: TRBV4-1; CDR3: CASSTETRALRGAEQFF
size: NA; V: TRBV5-6; CDR3: CASSLGDRLSNYGYTF
size: NA; V: TRBV7-9; CDR3: CASSARDIQYF
size: NA; V: TRBV15; CDR3: CATSSGQGADEKLFF
size: NA; V: TRBV9; CDR3: CASSVDSRGISNEQFF
size: few; V: TRBV13; CDR3: CASSLAQENTGELFF
size: few; V: TRBV6-1; CDR3: CASIAAPTNSPLHF
size: NA; V: TRBV4-1; CDR3: CASSQQSTDTQYF
size: few; V: TRBV4-3; CDR3: CASSQEQGNTIYF